This TCR beta chain was profiled in a study of T-cell memory formation after mild COVID-19. Overall study: For the most part, TCR clusters were specific to one donor.

This clonotype appeared a few times. Its antigen is not known. One entry per CDR3 protein, called by TCRdb with MiXCR from the 5' RACE reads. Seen here are over 500,000 distinct CDR3 sequences, roughly 17% observed once, and the top ten hold about 7.4%. CDR1 is SNHLY and CDR2 is FYNNEI in the germline V gene. V lost 3 bases, J lost 4 bases, and 5 bases stayed unmatched. The CDR3 sequence is 15 residues long. Whole-study results and caveats: The SARS-CoV-2 specificity of second-wave clones reaching peak at day 37 remained unverified.

This chain joins TRBV2 and TRBJ2-5; 10 bases align to TRBD2. This receptor was taken from an adult woman who had mild COVID-19 (a few samples of this study predate the infection). Cell type and time point are not known. Sequencing was carried out using PBMCs or a T cell subset sorted from them (not recorded which). The CDR3 region is CASSDPPSGRETQYF. CDR3 DNA: TGTGCCAGCAGTGACCCCCCTAGCGGGAGAGAGACCCAGTACTTC.